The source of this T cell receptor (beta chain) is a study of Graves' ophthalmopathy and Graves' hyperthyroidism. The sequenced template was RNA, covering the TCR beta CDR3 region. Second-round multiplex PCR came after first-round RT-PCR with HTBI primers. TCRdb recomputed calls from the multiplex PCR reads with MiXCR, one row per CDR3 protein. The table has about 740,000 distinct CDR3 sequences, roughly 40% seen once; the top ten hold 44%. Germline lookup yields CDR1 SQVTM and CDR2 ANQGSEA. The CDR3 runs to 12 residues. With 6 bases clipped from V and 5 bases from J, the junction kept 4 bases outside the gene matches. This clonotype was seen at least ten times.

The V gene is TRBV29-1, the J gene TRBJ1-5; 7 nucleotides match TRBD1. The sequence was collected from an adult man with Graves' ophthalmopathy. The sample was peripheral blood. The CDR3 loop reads CSVRDSDQPQHF. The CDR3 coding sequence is TGCAGCGTCCGGGACAGCGATCAGCCCCAGCATTTT.